The rows below give T cell receptor beta chains drawn from one sample of a study of T cell changes during pregnancy in multiple sclerosis. Assay used: immunoSEQ multiplex PCR; TCRdb lists only in-frame clones, some missing. This repertoire shows about 19,000 clones, about nine tenths found once; its top ten account for 5.5% to 7.5%. The sequencing used CD8+ T cells from peripheral blood mononuclear cells, collected in the third trimester of pregnancy. The receptor set was obtained from a female donor in good health, enrolled as a control in a pregnancy study. CDR3s include the opening cysteine and the closing phenylalanine or tryptophan. Each record gives: J gene, D gene, clone size, V gene, CDR3 protein, CDR3 DNA. D genes are given only for firm matches. Not every row has a clone size; where given, it reads once, few, many or a size class.

j_call: TRBJ2-7; d_call: NA; clone_size: NA; v_call: TRBV4-3; cdr3_aa: CASSPSLPHEQYF; cdr3_nt: TGCGCCAGCAGCCCCTCTCTTCCCCACGAGCAGTACTTC
j_call: TRBJ2-1; d_call: TRBD2; clone_size: NA; v_call: TRBV7-9; cdr3_aa: CASSFREVGNEQFF; cdr3_nt: TGTGCCAGCAGCTTTCGGGAGGTTGGGAATGAGCAGTTCTTC
j_call: TRBJ1-2; d_call: TRBD1; clone_size: NA; v_call: TRBV7-3; cdr3_aa: CASSSDRGQGYTF; cdr3_nt: TGTGCCAGCAGCTCGGACAGGGGGCAAGGCTACACCTTC
j_call: TRBJ2-7; d_call: NA; clone_size: NA; v_call: TRBV6-1; cdr3_aa: CASSPHGEQYF; cdr3_nt: TGTGCCAGCAGCCCCCACGGGGAGCAGTACTTC
j_call: TRBJ1-2; d_call: TRBD1; clone_size: NA; v_call: TRBV19; cdr3_aa: CASSPEEDRVGYGYTF; cdr3_nt: TGTGCCAGTAGTCCAGAGGAAGACAGGGTAGGCTATGGCTACACCTTC
j_call: TRBJ2-2; d_call: TRBD2; clone_size: NA; v_call: TRBV9; cdr3_aa: CASSVSIRGGAGELFF; cdr3_nt: TGTGCCAGCAGCGTATCGATAAGGGGAGGGGCCGGGGAGCTGTTTTTT
j_call: TRBJ2-4; d_call: NA; clone_size: NA; v_call: TRBV2; cdr3_aa: CASTQRYGENIQYF; cdr3_nt: TGTGCCAGCACGCAGAGGTACGGGGAAAACATTCAGTACTTC
j_call: TRBJ2-3; d_call: TRBD1; clone_size: NA; v_call: TRBV13; cdr3_aa: CASSSSGTGRKTQYF; cdr3_nt: TGTGCCAGCAGCTCTTCCGGGACAGGGAGGAAAACGCAGTATTTT
j_call: TRBJ1-1; d_call: NA; clone_size: NA; v_call: TRBV27; cdr3_aa: CASSSVGAEAFF; cdr3_nt: TGTGCCAGCAGCTCCGTGGGCGCTGAAGCTTTCTTT
j_call: TRBJ2-2; d_call: NA; clone_size: NA; v_call: TRBV11-2; cdr3_aa: CASSFGQTGELFF; cdr3_nt: TGTGCCAGCAGCTTCGGACAGACCGGGGAGCTGTTTTTT
j_call: TRBJ2-5; d_call: TRBD2; clone_size: NA; v_call: TRBV7-3; cdr3_aa: CASSLGGVVEETQYF; cdr3_nt: TGTGCCAGCAGCTTAGGGGGGGTGGTGGAAGAGACCCAGTACTTC
j_call: TRBJ2-7; d_call: NA; clone_size: NA; v_call: TRBV11-2; cdr3_aa: CASSRVGSSYEQYF; cdr3_nt: TGTGCCAGCAGCAGGGTGGGGAGCTCCTACGAGCAGTACTTC
j_call: TRBJ1-1; d_call: NA; clone_size: NA; v_call: TRBV5-4; cdr3_aa: CASSGRGNTEAFF; cdr3_nt: TGTGCCAGCAGCGGCAGAGGGAACACTGAAGCTTTCTTT
j_call: TRBJ2-3; d_call: TRBD2; clone_size: NA; v_call: TRBV28; cdr3_aa: CASSPSGGAADTQYF; cdr3_nt: TGTGCCAGCAGCCCCAGCGGGGGGGCCGCAGATACGCAGTATTTT
j_call: TRBJ1-2; d_call: TRBD1; clone_size: NA; v_call: TRBV29-1; cdr3_aa: CSVEGQLNYGYTF; cdr3_nt: TGCAGCGTTGAGGGACAGTTAAACTATGGCTACACCTTC
j_call: TRBJ2-4; d_call: NA; clone_size: NA; v_call: TRBV5-6; cdr3_aa: CASSLVNEDKNIQYF; cdr3_nt: TGTGCCAGCAGCTTGGTCAATGAGGACAAAAACATTCAGTACTTC
j_call: TRBJ1-1; d_call: NA; clone_size: NA; v_call: TRBV27; cdr3_aa: CASSLGQSNTEAFF; cdr3_nt: TGTGCCAGCAGCCTAGGACAGTCGAACACTGAAGCTTTCTTT
j_call: TRBJ2-3; d_call: TRBD2; clone_size: NA; v_call: TRBV4-3; cdr3_aa: CASSQLAGGDTQYF; cdr3_nt: TGCGCCAGCAGCCAACTAGCGGGGGGAGATACGCAGTATTTT
j_call: TRBJ1-4; d_call: NA; clone_size: NA; v_call: TRBV7-9; cdr3_aa: CASSLYDRSNEKLFF; cdr3_nt: TGTGCCAGCAGCTTATATGACAGGTCAAATGAAAAACTGTTTTTT
j_call: TRBJ2-2; d_call: NA; clone_size: NA; v_call: TRBV25-1; cdr3_aa: CASSELAFARELFF; cdr3_nt: TGTGCCAGCAGTGAGTTAGCCTTTGCTAGGGAGCTGTTTTTT
j_call: TRBJ1-5; d_call: NA; clone_size: NA; v_call: TRBV4-2; cdr3_aa: CASSQEPRWEGNNQPQHF; cdr3_nt: TGTGCCAGCAGCCAAGAACCAAGATGGGAGGGGAATAATCAGCCCCAGCATTTT
j_call: TRBJ1-1; d_call: NA; clone_size: NA; v_call: TRBV4-1; cdr3_aa: CASSQDEGWTEAFF; cdr3_nt: TGCGCCAGCAGCCAAGATGAGGGTTGGACTGAAGCTTTCTTT
j_call: TRBJ1-6; d_call: NA; clone_size: few; v_call: TRBV5-1; cdr3_aa: CASSLEGDRPLHF; cdr3_nt: TGCGCCAGCAGCTTGGAGGGGGATCGGCCCCTCCACTTT
j_call: TRBJ1-4; d_call: TRBD1; clone_size: few; v_call: TRBV4-3; cdr3_aa: CASSPDRDGEKLFF; cdr3_nt: TGCGCCAGCAGCCCGGACAGGGATGGTGAAAAACTGTTTTTT